A selection of T cell receptor beta chains follows, all from one sample in a study of early T cells in non-severe SARS-CoV-2 infection. TCRdb redid the calling of the 5' RACE reads with MiXCR, one entry per CDR3 protein. This sample has more than 40,000 distinct CDR3 sequences, with 3% to 4% found just once. Sequencing was done on a sample of whole blood. The receptor source for this set is an adult who was a healthcare worker with PCR-confirmed SARS-CoV-2 infection or an uninfected control (not recorded which). Each CDR3 is given with its conserved first and last residue. A D gene is named only where the DNA matches it firmly. The size field is filled for only some rows; it gives once, few, many or a size class.

>-|TRBJ2-5|TRBD2|TRBV5-5
TGTGCCAGCAGTCCGGGGGGACTAGCGGGAGAAGAGACCCAGTACTTC
CASSPGGLAGEETQYF
>many|TRBJ2-1|-|TRBV11-2
TGTGCCAGCAGCTTAGAGGCTAGATTCGAGCAGTTCTTC
CASSLEARFEQFF
>many|TRBJ2-1|-|TRBV5-5
TGTGCCAGCAGCTTGCGTTTGGTCTCTGGAGTTGATTTCAGCACCTACAATGAGCAGTTCTTC
CASSLRLVSGVDFSTYNEQFF
>few|TRBJ2-7|TRBD1|TRBV10-3
TGTGCCATCAGTGACGGGACAGGGGACGAGCAGTACTTC
CAISDGTGDEQYF
>few|TRBJ2-3|-|TRBV7-9
TGTGCCAGCAGCTCCCTTTCAGCGCGCACAGATACGCAGTATTTT
CASSSLSARTDTQYF
>many|TRBJ2-1|-|TRBV9
TGTGCCAGCAGCGTAGGGGGTCGGGGCCACAGCTCCTACAATGAGCAGTTCTTC
CASSVGGRGHSSYNEQFF
>many|TRBJ2-3|TRBD2|TRBV7-8
TGTGCCAGCAGCAGGGGGCTAGCGGGGGTTAGCACAGATACGCAGTATTTT
CASSRGLAGVSTDTQYF
>many|TRBJ1-1|-|TRBV12-3/TRBV12-4
TGTGCCAGCAGCCGGTCGGGGGGGACTGGAGCTTTCTTT
CASSRSGGTGAFF
>many|TRBJ1-1|-|TRBV6-6
TGTGCCAGCAGTCCCGGGCAGATGGCTGAAGCTTTCTTT
CASSPGQMAEAFF
>many|TRBJ2-6|-|TRBV7-3
TGTGCCAGCAGCTTCGGCGGCTCTGGGGCCAACGTCCTGACTTTC
CASSFGGSGANVLTF
>few|TRBJ1-6|-|TRBV19
TGTGCCAGTCGCTACAGCTCCTATAATTCACCCCTCCACTTT
CASRYSSYNSPLHF
>-|TRBJ2-5|TRBD2|TRBV6-6
TGTGCCAGCAAACTCCAGCGGGGGATCCAAGAGACCCAGTACTTC
CASKLQRGIQETQYF
>many|TRBJ2-5|-|TRBV27
TGTGCCAGCAGTTCACAGGGAGAGACCCAGTACTTC
CASSSQGETQYF
>few|TRBJ1-4|-|TRBV7-9
TGTGCCAGCAGCCCGGTACGCACTAATGAAAAACTGTTTTTT
CASSPVRTNEKLFF
>many|TRBJ2-2|-|TRBV19
TGTGCCAGTAGTATAAGGCTAGTTTACACCGGGGAGCTGTTTTTT
CASSIRLVYTGELFF
>many|TRBJ2-1|-|TRBV5-1
TGCGCCAGCAGCTTGGGGGCTTCCTACAATGAGCAGTTCTTC
CASSLGASYNEQFF
>-|TRBJ2-5|TRBD1|TRBV27
TGTGCCAGCAGTTTCCCAGGGGGCCACCAAGAGACCCAGTACTTC
CASSFPGGHQETQYF
>many|TRBJ1-5|-|TRBV5-1
TGCGCCAGCAGCGAGTGGGACCGCAATCAGCCCCAGCATTTT
CASSEWDRNQPQHF
>many|TRBJ2-7|-|TRBV6-6
TGTGCCAGCAGCACCGGTCGACGCTACTACGAGCAGTACTTC
CASSTGRRYYEQYF
>many|TRBJ1-1|TRBD1|TRBV5-6
TGTGCCAGCAGTTCAACAGGGGGCACTGAAGCTTTCTTT
CASSSTGGTEAFF
>many|TRBJ1-1|-|TRBV27
TGTGCCAGCAGAACTTGGGCGGTCACTGAAGCTTTCTTT
CASRTWAVTEAFF
>many|TRBJ1-4|-|TRBV7-2
TGTGCCAGCGGGACGATCAGGCGGGAAAAACTGTTTTTT
CASGTIRREKLFF
>-|TRBJ2-1|-|TRBV29-1
TGCAGCGTTGATAACAAGAAAAATGGGTACAATGAGCAGTTCTTC
CSVDNKKNGYNEQFF
>many|TRBJ1-4|-|TRBV6-5
TGTGCCAGCAGTTACCAGAGGTCGGGGGAAAAACTGTTTTTT
CASSYQRSGEKLFF
>few|TRBJ2-7|TRBD1|TRBV11-3
TGTGCCAGCAGCTCTCACAGGGGAACCTACGAGCAGTACTTC
CASSSHRGTYEQYF
>few|TRBJ2-5|-|TRBV4-1
TGCGCCAGCAGCGACCTTAGGGTGGAGGCTGAGACCCAGTACTTC
CASSDLRVEAETQYF
>-|TRBJ2-1|TRBD2|TRBV6-6
TGTGCCAGCAGTGGACTAGCGGGAGTCATCAATGAGCAGTTCTTC
CASSGLAGVINEQFF
>-|TRBJ2-3|-|TRBV5-4
TGTGCCAGCAGCTCCACGAGGGGGGCCGGAGCAGATACGCAGTATTTT
CASSSTRGAGADTQYF
>many|TRBJ2-7|-|TRBV30
TGTGCCTGGAGTTTCCGGGACAAGGTCTACGAGCAGTACTTC
CAWSFRDKVYEQYF
>many|TRBJ2-1|-|TRBV24-1
TGTGCCACACCCCTCTGGGAGTGGGAGTCCTACAATGAGCAGTTCTTC
CATPLWEWESYNEQFF
>few|TRBJ2-7|TRBD2|TRBV28
TGTGCCAGCAGTTCGGGGGCTAGCGGGAGGGGATACGAGCAGTACTTC
CASSSGASGRGYEQYF
>many|TRBJ2-7|-|TRBV2
TGTGCCAGCAGTTTGGGACACCTCAGCTCCTACGAGCAGTACTTC
CASSLGHLSSYEQYF
>few|TRBJ2-7|-|TRBV5-1
TGCGCCAGCAGCTTAGTGTTCCCCTCCTACGAGCAGTACTTC
CASSLVFPSYEQYF
>many|TRBJ2-3|TRBD2|TRBV5-1
TGCGCCAGCAGCTTTCAGCGGGGGGGCACAGATACGCAGTATTTT
CASSFQRGGTDTQYF
>many|TRBJ2-7|TRBD1|TRBV4-1
TGCGCCAGCAGCCAAGCAAGGGGTGCCGGGACAGGGACCTACGAGCAGTACTTC
CASSQARGAGTGTYEQYF
>many|TRBJ1-2|-|TRBV6-1
TGTGCCAGCACAGGGGATGCGAACTATGGCTACACCTTC
CASTGDANYGYTF
>many|TRBJ1-2|-|TRBV29-1
TGCAGCGTTGAGCCGGGACGACTTCTCACCTTC
CSVEPGRLLTF
>many|TRBJ1-5|TRBD1|TRBV2
TGTGCCAGCAGTGAAGCGGACAGGGGGGCCAATCAGCCCCAGCATTTT
CASSEADRGANQPQHF
>many|TRBJ1-1|-|TRBV7-3
TGTGCCAGCAGCTACACAGGGAACACTGAAGCTTTCTTT
CASSYTGNTEAFF